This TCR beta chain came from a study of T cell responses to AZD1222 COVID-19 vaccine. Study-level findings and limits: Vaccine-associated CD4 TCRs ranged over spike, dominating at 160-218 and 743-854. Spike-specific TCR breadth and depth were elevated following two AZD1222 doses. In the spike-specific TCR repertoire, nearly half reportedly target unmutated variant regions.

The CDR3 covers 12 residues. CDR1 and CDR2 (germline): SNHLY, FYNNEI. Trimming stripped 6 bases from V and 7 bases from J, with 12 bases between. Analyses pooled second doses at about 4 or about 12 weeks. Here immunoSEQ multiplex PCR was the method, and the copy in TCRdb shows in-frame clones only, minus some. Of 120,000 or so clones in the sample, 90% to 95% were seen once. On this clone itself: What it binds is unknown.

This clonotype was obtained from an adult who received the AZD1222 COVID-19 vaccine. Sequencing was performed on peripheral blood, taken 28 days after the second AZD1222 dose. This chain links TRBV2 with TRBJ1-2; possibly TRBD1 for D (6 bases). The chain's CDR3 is CASRGTPGGYTF. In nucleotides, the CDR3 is TGTGCCAGCAGAGGGACACCGGGTGGCTACACCTTC.